One and the same sample provided the 20 T cell receptor beta chains below, sequenced in a study of OX40 agonist ivuxolimab in advanced cancers. Sequencing used immunoSEQ multiplex PCR; TCRdb keeps in-frame clones, though not all of them. Of over 85,000 clones in the sample, around 84% were seen once. Sequenced material: CD4+ or CD8+ T cells sorted from blood, taken in a trial of the OX40 agonist ivuxolimab. These receptors all stem from an adult with an advanced solid tumor such as melanoma, head and neck, liver or kidney cancer.

This chain links TRBV28 with TRBJ2-5; D could derive from TRBD1 or TRBD2 (5 bases each). Trimming took off 5 bases at V and 2 bases at J, with 9 bases between the two ends. The CDR3 totals 13 residues. The V gene's germline CDR1 is MDHEN and CDR2 SYDVKM. Written as DNA, the CDR3 is TGTGCCAGCAGTGGGGACCCACAAGAGACCCAGTACTTC. This sequence encodes CASSGDPQETQYF.

The chain links TRBV6-6 to TRBJ1-1, with no clear D. Per the germline V gene, CDR1 is MNHNY and CDR2 is SVGAGI (reference sequence). Between the trimmed V and J ends, which lost 7 bases and 7 bases, there was a span of 19 bases. The CDR3 runs to 14 residues. The CDR3 protein is CASKGRGSSYEAFF. In DNA, the CDR3 is TGTGCCAGCAAAGGACGCGGATCGTCCTATGAAGCTTTCTTT.

This clone has a handful of counts. The rearrangement links TRBV29-1 to TRBJ2-3; TRBD1 might be the D (6 bases). The CDR3 contains 15 residues. V lost 5 bases and J lost 1, with 16 bases in between. The germline CDR1 and CDR2 sequences are SQVTM and ANQGSEA. The CDR3 coding sequence is TGCAGCGTTAAGGGGACAAAAGGGCGCACAGATACGCAGTATTTT. It yields the protein CSVKGTKGRTDTQYF.

The gene calls are TRBV4-1 and TRBJ2-7; D gene ambiguous. Trimming stripped 1 base from V and 2 bases from J, with 9 bases between. The CDR3 has 14 amino acids. CDR1 and CDR2 from the germline V gene are MGHRA and YSYEKL. Here the CDR3 reads CASSQGPVPYEQYV. In nucleotides, the CDR3 is TGCGCCAGCAGCCAAGGCCCGGTGCCCTACGAGCAGTACGTC.

The V call is TRBV7-2, the J call TRBJ2-1; D not resolved. Germline V lookup: CDR1 SGHTA, CDR2 FQGNSA. V gave up 3 bases and J gave up 4 bases, with 7 bases separating them. This CDR3 has 13 residues. The DNA for the CDR3 is TGTGCCAGCAGCTTGGGATCTTACAATGAGCAGTTCTTC. Translated: CASSLGSYNEQFF.

The chain carries TRBV18 and TRBJ1-6; no clear D gene. Trimming removed 4 bases at V and 5 bases at J, with 15 bases between. Germline values: CDR1 KGHSH, CDR2 LQKENI. CDR3 size: 16 residues. The CDR3 DNA reads TGTGCCAGCTCACGGGGAGATCCTCAGGATAATTCACCCCTCCACTTT. Translating gives CASSRGDPQDNSPLHF.

The chain recombines TRBV11-3 with TRBJ2-3; 8 nucleotides line up with TRBD2. The CDR3 totals 17 residues. The germline gives CDR1 SGHNT, CDR2 YENEEA. Germline trimming cut 1 base from V and 1 base from J; bases unmatched to any gene: 7. CDR3 bases: TGTGCCAGCAGCTTAGGCGGAGGAGCGGGGGGCACAGATACGCAGTATTTT. This codes for CASSLGGGAGGTDTQYF. Supplemented by reference TRBV11-3 and TRBJ2-3, the full variable domain reads EAGVVQSPRYKIIEKKQPVAFWCNPISGHNTLYWYLQNLGQGPELLIRYENEEAVDDSQLPKDRFSAERLKGVDSTLKIQPAELGDSAVYLCASSLGGGAGGTDTQYFGPGTRLTVL.

V is TRBV11-3 and J is TRBJ2-5; D not certain. The germline V gene has CDR1 SGHNT and CDR2 YENEEA. Trimming removed 4 bases from V and 5 bases from J, with 11 bases in between. The CDR3 contains 13 residues. CDR3 amino acids: CASSWGFGETQYF. CDR3 bases: TGTGCCAGCAGCTGGGGATTTGGGGAGACCCAGTACTTC.

V is TRBV18 and J is TRBJ1-5, with D possibly being TRBD1 (5 bases). CDR3 size: 14 residues. V was clipped by 6 bases and J by 5 bases, with 14 bases between them. Germline lookup yields CDR1 KGHSH and CDR2 LQKENI. CDR3 region: CASSPSGEDQPQHF. DNA of the CDR3: TGTGCCAGCTCCCCTTCGGGGGAGGATCAGCCCCAGCATTTT.

J is TRBJ1-1 and V is TRBV10-3; 8 positions agree with TRBD1. This CDR3 comprises 15 residues. With V trimmed by 5 bases and J by 5 bases, 10 bases remained unmatched. In germline, CDR1 is ENHRY, CDR2 SYGVKD. The CDR3 loop is CAISLTGAQGTEAFF. CDR3 DNA sequence: TGTGCCATCAGTCTGACAGGGGCCCAGGGGACTGAAGCTTTCTTT.

This chain links TRBV18 with TRBJ1-4; D remains unclear. Trimming cost V 3 bases and J 2 bases, with 4 bases left between them. From germline, CDR1 is KGHSH and CDR2 LQKENI. This CDR3 is built from 13 residues. CDR3 loop: CASSPGTNEKLFF. The CDR3 DNA is TGTGCCAGCTCACCTGGGACTAATGAAAAACTGTTTTTT.

This clone appeared once. The V call is TRBV4-2, the J call TRBJ1-4; D call uncertain. This CDR3 has 15 amino acids. Germline loops: CDR1 LGHNA, CDR2 YNFKEQ. Trimming removed 0 bases from V and 4 bases from J, with 9 bases in between. Here the CDR3 reads CASSQETGNNEKLFF. The CDR3 DNA sequence: TGTGCCAGCAGCCAAGAGACGGGAAATAATGAAAAACTGTTTTTT.

The chain carries TRBV11-2 and TRBJ2-1; 9 bases match TRBD2. CDR1 and CDR2 (germline): SGHAT, FQNNGV. The CDR3 spans 15 residues. V lost 3 bases to trimming and J lost 2 bases; unmatched junction nucleotides: 2. In nucleotides, the CDR3 is TGTGCCAGCAGCTTGGCGGGGGGGACCTACAATGAGCAGTTCTTC. Its translation is CASSLAGGTYNEQFF.

The V gene is TRBV27, the J gene TRBJ1-6; D possibly corresponds to TRBD1 (6 bases). Deletions cut 3 bases from V and 7 bases from J, with 13 bases between. The CDR3 sequence is 15 residues long. Germline lookup yields CDR1 MNHEY and CDR2 SMNVEV (reference sequence). This chain's CDR3 is CASSFSRQVNSPLHF. The CDR3 DNA sequence: TGTGCCAGCAGTTTTTCGAGACAGGTCAATTCACCCCTCCACTTT.

This clone was detected once. This rearrangement joins TRBV10-3 to TRBJ1-1, with 7 bases identical to TRBD1. CDR1 is ENHRY and CDR2 is SYGVKD in the germline V gene. V lost 5 bases to trimming and J lost 0 bases; unmatched junction nucleotides: 6. This CDR3 is 15 amino acids long. Here the CDR3 reads CAISPGQLMNTEAFF. The DNA of the CDR3 is TGTGCCATCAGTCCGGGACAGCTTATGAACACTGAAGCTTTCTTT.

This chain joins TRBV9 and TRBJ2-1; 7 nucleotides match TRBD2. CDR3 length: 15 amino acids. The germline V gene encodes CDR1 SGDLS and CDR2 YYNGEE. Trimming cost V 4 bases and J 10 bases; bases outside gene matches: 14. The CDR3 DNA is TGTGCCAGCAGCCCCTACACAAGCGGGGAGGGAGAGCAGTTCTTC. This sequence encodes CASSPYTSGEGEQFF.

This chain connects TRBV18 to TRBJ1-2; 7 nucleotides align to TRBD1. Trimming cost V 3 bases and J 3 bases; bases outside gene matches: 10. This CDR3 contains 16 residues. CDR1 and CDR2 (germline): KGHSH, LQKENI. Here the CDR3 DNA reads TGTGCCAGCTCACCGACGACAGGGTCTAAGGACTATGGCTACACCTTC. As protein: CASSPTTGSKDYGYTF.

As DNA, the CDR3 is TGTGCCAGCAGTGGTGTCACCTACGAGCAGTACGTC. Its translation is CASSGVTYEQYV. The gene calls are TRBV28 and TRBJ2-7; no reliable D call. Germline V gives CDR1 MDHEN, CDR2 SYDVKM. The length of the CDR3 is 12 residues. V lost 5 bases and J 2 bases, leaving 7 bases between the germline ends.

The chain is built from TRBV10-3 and TRBJ2-2; 12 nucleotides match TRBD1. J gave up 7 bases and V 5 bases, and 5 bases lay outside the gene matches. Germline V CDR1 and CDR2: ENHRY, SYGVKD. CDR3 length: 15 residues. The CDR3 DNA follows: TGTGCCATCAGTCCGGGACAGGGGGCTGGCGGGGAGCTGTTTTTT. Amino acid sequence: CAISPGQGAGGELFF.

This clone is a singleton in its sample. The chain couples TRBV6-5 to TRBJ2-1; 9 bases align to TRBD1. There are 14 residues in the CDR3. Germline V gene data show CDR1 as MNHEY and CDR2 as SVGAGI. The J segment lost 3 bases and the V segment lost 7 bases, leaving 4 bases of the junction unmatched. The CDR3 region is CASTRQGVYNEQFF. CDR3 DNA: TGTGCCAGCACCCGACAGGGGGTCTACAATGAGCAGTTCTTC.